Listed below are T cell receptor beta chains from one sample, sequenced in a study of T cells in Graves' hyperthyroidism and ophthalmopathy. A single record per CDR3 protein comes from TCRdb applying MiXCR to the multiplex PCR reads. The table has hundreds of thousands of distinct CDR3 sequences, around 15% seen once; the top ten hold around 12%. The sequenced sample consisted of blood. These receptors were taken from a woman in her fifties or sixties with Graves' ophthalmopathy. The CDR3 runs from the conserved cysteine through the conserved F or W. Fields, in order: clone size, D gene, CDR3 length, J gene, V gene, CDR3 protein, CDR3 DNA. The D gene is left open where the match is weak. A clone size is listed for some rows: how often the clone was seen (once, few, many), or a class if it is expanded.

.	TRBD2	16	TRBJ2-1	TRBV14	CASSQASGRLYNEQFF	TGTGCCAGCAGCCAAGCTAGCGGGAGACTCTACAATGAGCAGTTCTTC
many	TRBD1	12	TRBJ1-5	TRBV24-1	CATGTGVQPQHF	TGTGCCACGGGGACAGGGGTGCAGCCCCAGCATTTT
many	TRBD2	16	TRBJ2-3	TRBV7-9	CASRPPGSGSSDTQYF	TGTGCCAGCAGACCCCCCGGGAGCGGGAGTTCAGATACGCAGTATTTT
many	.	12	TRBJ2-5	TRBV2	CASSEVAETQYF	TGTGCCAGCTCAGAGGTGGCAGAGACCCAGTACTTC
many	TRBD2	17	TRBJ2-3	TRBV3-1	CASSQVLAGTSTGTQYF	TGTGCCAGCAGCCAAGTACTAGCGGGAACATCGACCGGTACGCAGTATTTT
.	.	14	TRBJ2-1	TRBV20-1	CSASPRRRVREQFF	TGCAGTGCTAGCCCAAGGAGGAGGGTTCGAGAGCAGTTCTTC
many	.	15	TRBJ2-3	TRBV7-8	CASSLEGGRADTQYF	TGTGCCAGCAGCTTAGAGGGGGGGCGTGCAGATACGCAGTATTTT
many	.	12	TRBJ1-1	TRBV28	CASSLSNTEAFF	TGTGCCAGCAGTTTGTCCAACACTGAAGCTTTCTTT
many	TRBD1	15	TRBJ1-6	TRBV6-1	CASSKLGQGNSPLHF	TGTGCCAGCAGCAAACTCGGACAGGGGAATTCACCCCTCCACTTT
many	.	13	TRBJ2-5	TRBV10-3	CAIRGDTQETQYF	TGTGCCATCAGGGGGGACACCCAAGAGACCCAGTACTTC
.	.	15	TRBJ1-2	TRBV12-3/TRBV12-4	CASSPGGAGGYGYTF	TGTGCCAGCAGCCCGGGGGGGGCGGGGGGCTATGGCTACACCTTC
many	TRBD2	15	TRBJ2-1	TRBV27	CASSHNSGTHNEQFF	TGTGCCAGCAGTCATAACAGCGGGACGCACAATGAGCAGTTCTTC
many	.	15	TRBJ2-7	TRBV3-1	CASSQSKGLASEQYF	TGTGCCAGCAGCCAAAGTAAGGGTCTTGCTTCCGAGCAGTACTTC
.	TRBD1	13	TRBJ1-1	TRBV2	CASWTGVNTEAFF	TGTGCCAGCTGGACAGGGGTGAACACTGAAGCTTTCTTT
few	TRBD1	15	TRBJ2-7	TRBV9	CASSVAPGQAYEQYF	TGTGCCAGCAGCGTAGCTCCGGGACAGGCCTACGAGCAGTACTTC
many	.	15	TRBJ2-7	TRBV28	CASSLPGQRSYEQYF	TGTGCCAGCAGTTTGCCCGGACAGCGCTCCTACGAGCAGTACTTC
many	TRBD2	15	TRBJ2-3	TRBV19	CASGTSGSVADTQYF	TGTGCCAGTGGGACTAGCGGGAGTGTGGCAGATACGCAGTATTTT
.	TRBD2	15	TRBJ2-2	TRBV6-2/TRBV6-3	CASKPGLEFTGELFF	TGTGCCAGCAAACCGGGACTAGAATTTACCGGGGAGCTGTTTTTT
.	TRBD1	14	TRBJ1-2	TRBV6-4	CASSETGGILSYTF	TGTGCCAGCAGTGAAACAGGGGGCATTTTGAGCTACACCTTC
many	.	11	TRBJ1-1	TRBV28	CASSSTHEAFF	TGTGCCAGCAGCTCGACGCACGAAGCTTTCTTT
many	.	17	TRBJ2-1	TRBV7-2	CASSLDGIGGTYNEQFF	TGTGCCAGCAGCTTAGATGGGATAGGTGGGACCTACAATGAGCAGTTCTTC
few	TRBD2	14	TRBJ2-1	TRBV29-1	CSVRGTSFRNEQFF	TGCAGCGTTAGGGGGACTAGTTTTCGCAATGAGCAGTTCTTC
many	TRBD1	16	TRBJ2-3	TRBV28	CASSFSGQTPTDTQYF	TGTGCCAGCAGTTTTTCGGGACAGACTCCCACAGATACGCAGTATTTT